The 17 T cell receptor beta chains in this list originate from one sample, sequenced in a study of blood T cell repertoires in COVID-19. Profiled with immunoSEQ multiplex PCR; TCRdb holds only in-frame clones, not every one. In the table there are 66,000 or so clones, roughly 75% of which are singletons. Specimen: peripheral blood. These receptors originate from a human donor in a cohort sampled during active COVID-19.

The V and J genes are TRBV19 and TRBJ2-2, with TRBD2 matching over 9 bases. Germline lookup yields CDR1 LNHDA and CDR2 SQIVND (reference sequence). This CDR3 spans 17 amino acids. Unmatched junction bases numbered 8, after V lost 3 bases and J lost 3 bases. As DNA, the CDR3 is TGTGCCAGTAGTATTGGTAGCGGGAGATCCGACACCGGGGAGCTGTTTTTT. Protein: CASSIGSGRSDTGELFF.

The chain recombines TRBV6-2 or TRBV6-3 with TRBJ2-1, with D possibly TRBD2 on 5 matching bases. This CDR3 is built from 12 residues. Germline V lookup: CDR1 MNHEY, CDR2 SVGEGT. The germline V and J ends were trimmed by 0 bases and 12 bases, with 9 bases remaining between them. CDR3 coding DNA: TGTGCCAGCAGTTACTCGAGGACTGGGCAGTTCTTC. Translating gives CASSYSRTGQFF.

This CDR3 is CASSTSGGGSYNEQFF. Written as DNA, the CDR3 is TGTGCCAGCAGTACCTCGGGGGGAGGTTCCTACAATGAGCAGTTCTTC. V and J are TRBV7-9 and TRBJ2-1; 7 bases line up with TRBD2. J was trimmed by 1 base and V by 6 bases; bases with no gene match: 9. This CDR3 has 16 residues. Per the germline V gene, CDR1 is SEHNR and CDR2 is FQNEAQ (reference sequence).

V gene TRBV23-1 combines with J gene TRBJ1-4; TRBD1 matches at 7 bases. TRBV23-1 is known as an ORF, though its function is uncertain. V was clipped by 7 bases and J by 8 bases; unmatched bases: 7. This CDR3 is built from 13 residues. The CDR3 spells CASTKGTAEKLFF. The CDR3 DNA sequence: TGCGCCAGCACCAAAGGGACAGCGGAAAAACTGTTTTTT.

The J gene is TRBJ2-1, the V gene TRBV29-1; TRBD1 matches at 10 bases. Trimming cost V 2 bases and J 6 bases; bases outside gene matches: 4. The CDR3 is 14 amino acids. The V gene's germline CDR1 is SQVTM and CDR2 ANQGSEA. The CDR3 coding sequence is TGCAGCGTTGAAAGGACAGGGGGGCCCAATGAGCAGTTCTTC. Amino acid sequence: CSVERTGGPNEQFF.

CDR3 amino acids: CASSMQSYNSPLHF. The CDR3 DNA follows: TGTGCCAGTAGTATGCAGTCCTATAATTCACCCCTCCACTTT. The V gene is TRBV19, the J gene TRBJ1-6, with D unresolved. The germline V gene has CDR1 LNHDA and CDR2 SQIVND (reference sequence). The CDR3 spans 14 residues. Deletions cut 3 bases from V and 1 base from J, with 4 bases between.

V is TRBV24-1 and J is TRBJ2-3, with 11 bases matching TRBD1. The CDR3 has 16 residues. Germline lookup yields CDR1 KGHDR and CDR2 SFDVKD. The ends lost 3 bases at V and 2 bases at J; junction bases unmatched: 3. The CDR3 spells CATSDRDRGITDTQYF. The DNA of the CDR3 is TGTGCCACCAGTGATAGGGACAGGGGGATCACAGATACGCAGTATTTT.

V is TRBV5-1 and J is TRBJ1-5, with 7 bases fitting TRBD1. Trimming took 0 bases from V and 8 from J; bases not matched to a gene: 5. The CDR3 extends over 14 amino acids. Germline V gene data show CDR1 as SGHRS and CDR2 as YFSETQ. The CDR3 DNA sequence: TGCGCCAGCAGCTTGGAGACAGGGACTGAGCCCCAGCATTTT. This encodes CASSLETGTEPQHF.

This clone appeared once. The chain is built from TRBV7-9 and TRBJ1-5; D unclear. The CDR3 contains 12 residues. Germline-derived CDR1 and CDR2 are SEHNR and FQNEAQ (reference sequence). Trimming stripped 3 bases from V and 7 bases from J, with 7 bases between. The CDR3 coding sequence is TGTGCCAGCAGCTTCAGAGGGCAGCCCCAGCATTTT. Protein: CASSFRGQPQHF. The whole variable domain, filled in from reference TRBV7-9 and TRBJ1-5, reads DTGVSQNPRHKITKRGQNVTFRCDPISEHNRLYWYRQTLGQGPEFLTYFQNEAQLEKSRLLSDRFSAERPKGSFSTLEIQRTEQGDSAMYLCASSFRGQPQHFGDGTRLSIL.

CDR3 sequence (DNA): TGTGCCAGCAGTTGCACTAGTTCCGGGGCCAACGTCCTGACTTTC. Translation: CASSCTSSGANVLTF. The rearrangement joins TRBV6-7 to TRBJ2-6; tentative D call: TRBD2 (5 bases). TRBV6-7 is designated an ORF whose function remains uncertain. Trimming pared 4 bases from V and 4 bases from J, leaving 11 bases between. This CDR3 has 15 residues.

The rearrangement links TRBV7-9 to TRBJ1-1, with TRBD1 as a possible D gene (5 bases). Per the germline V gene, CDR1 is SEHNR and CDR2 is FQNEAQ (reference sequence). The V end was cut by 4 bases, the J end by 10 bases, with 19 bases between. The CDR3 runs to 14 residues. The CDR3 reads CASSSLGLHLGAFF. The CDR3 coding sequence is TGTGCCAGCAGCTCATTGGGACTCCACCTGGGAGCTTTCTTT.

This chain joins TRBV29-1 and TRBJ2-7; no reliable D call. V lost 2 bases, J lost 3 bases, and 5 bases lay in between. The CDR3 runs 11 residues. Germline values: CDR1 SQVTM, CDR2 ANQGSEA. The CDR3 nucleotides read TGCAGCGTTGAATACGGCTACGAGCAGTACTTC. Residues: CSVEYGYEQYF.

The chain joins TRBV9 to TRBJ2-7; 12 bases are shared with TRBD2. The CDR3 is 15 residues long. V dropped 4 bases and J dropped 5; count of bases not matched to a gene: 7. The germline V gene encodes CDR1 SGDLS and CDR2 YYNGEE. The CDR3 region is CASSPRTSGKNEQYF. CDR3 bases: TGTGCCAGCAGCCCTCGGACTAGCGGGAAAAACGAGCAGTACTTC.

This chain uses TRBV5-6 with TRBJ2-3; a weak D match, TRBD2 (5 bases). This CDR3 is built from 12 residues. Germline CDR1 SGHDT, CDR2 YYEEEE. Trimming shortened V by 4 bases and J by 7 bases, and 10 bases separated the two germline ends. This CDR3 reads CASSPGGYTQYF. CDR3 DNA sequence: TGTGCCAGCAGCCCTGGAGGTTATACGCAGTATTTT.

The J gene is TRBJ2-7, the V gene TRBV2, with 10 bases that match TRBD2. V lost 8 bases to trimming and J lost 4 bases; unmatched junction nucleotides: 5. The CDR3 has 13 residues. From germline, CDR1 is SNHLY and CDR2 FYNNEI. CDR3 DNA sequence: TGTGCCAGCCGGACTAGCGGAATTTACGAGCAGTACTTC. Its protein is CASRTSGIYEQYF.

This chain connects TRBV6-2 or TRBV6-3 to TRBJ2-7, with D perhaps matching TRBD1 (6 bases). This CDR3 contains 15 residues. The germline V gene has CDR1 MNHEY and CDR2 SVGEGT. With 4 bases removed from V and 3 bases from J, the gap between germline ends came to 16 bases. Written as DNA, the CDR3 is TGTGCCAGCAGTTCACGCGGACAGCTTATCTACGAGCAGTACTTC. Protein sequence: CASSSRGQLIYEQYF.

The rearrangement joins TRBV28 to TRBJ2-5, with 15 bases matching TRBD2. Losses at the gene ends were 8 bases for V and 4 bases for J; bases not matched to a gene: 11. The length of the CDR3 is 17 residues. From germline, CDR1 is MDHEN and CDR2 SYDVKM. CDR3 region: CASQLVRTSGRGETQYF. The CDR3 region has the DNA TGTGCCAGCCAACTCGTGAGGACTAGCGGGAGGGGAGAGACCCAGTACTTC.